The rows below give T cell receptor beta chains drawn from one sample of a study of shared clonotypes between healthy human individuals. The protocol was immunoSEQ multiplex PCR, while the TCRdb copy is restricted to in-frame clones and leaves out a portion. The table shows fewer than 600,000 clones, with roughly 80% occurring only once. The source material was PBMCs. These receptors originate from a woman aged 40 to 50 in good health. Some clones in this sample may be carry-over from other donors' samples. The CDR3 runs from the conserved cysteine through the conserved F or W. A D gene is named only where the DNA matches it firmly. Rows give clone size only sometimes, using once, few, many, or a class for an expanded clone.

V	J	D	size	CDR3	DNA
TRBV10-3	TRBJ2-3	TRBD2	-	CAISATGRDSTDTQYF	TGTGCCATCAGCGCCACCGGGAGGGATAGCACAGATACGCAGTATTTT
TRBV4-2	TRBJ2-1	TRBD2	-	CASSQVPGTSAYNEQFF	TGTGCCAGCAGCCAAGTCCCCGGGACTAGCGCCTACAATGAGCAGTTCTTC
TRBV25-1	TRBJ1-2	-	-	CASSESQVGSGFTF	TGTGCCAGCAGTGAATCCCAAGTAGGCAGTGGGTTCACCTTC
TRBV19	TRBJ1-5	-	-	CASSQGSGSGQPQHF	TGTGCCAGTAGTCAGGGTTCGGGGTCAGGTCAGCCCCAGCATTTT
TRBV5-1	TRBJ2-3	TRBD2	-	CASSLGSGRYTDTQYF	TGCGCCAGCAGCTTGGGGAGCGGGAGGTACACAGATACGCAGTATTTT
TRBV6-1	TRBJ1-1	-	-	CASSLVNTEAFF	TGTGCCAGCAGTCTAGTGAACACTGAAGCTTTCTTT
TRBV5-1	TRBJ2-7	-	-	CASSIQGNEQYF	TGCGCCAGCAGCATCCAGGGTAACGAGCAGTACTTC
TRBV28	TRBJ2-3	-	-	CASSPQLLPDTQYF	TGTGCCAGCAGTCCCCAGTTACTACCAGATACGCAGTATTTT
TRBV7-9	TRBJ1-1	-	few	CASSPGRAFF	TGTGCCAGCAGCCCTGGTCGAGCTTTCTTT
TRBV7-9	TRBJ2-1	TRBD1	-	CASSLGTGNEQFF	TGTGCCAGCAGCTTAGGGACAGGGAATGAGCAGTTCTTC
TRBV30	TRBJ1-1	-	-	CAGGRGMNTEAFF	TGTGCCGGGGGGCGGGGAATGAACACTGAAGCTTTCTTT
TRBV5-1	TRBJ2-5	TRBD1	-	CASSQQRTGMQETQYF	TGCGCCAGCAGCCAGCAAAGGACAGGGATGCAAGAGACCCAGTACTTC
TRBV7-2	TRBJ1-1	-	-	CASRNPGLPEAFF	TGTGCCAGCAGGAATCCAGGGTTGCCTGAAGCTTTCTTT
TRBV7-2	TRBJ2-5	-	-	CASSVRLRETQYF	TGTGCCAGCAGCGTGAGGCTTCGTGAGACCCAGTACTTC
TRBV7-2	TRBJ1-1	TRBD1	-	CASSLGQGGAFF	TGTGCCAGCAGCCTCGGACAGGGTGGGGCTTTCTTT
TRBV5-8	TRBJ2-1	-	-	CASSLFTTGSSYNEQFF	TGTGCCAGCAGCTTGTTCACAACAGGGAGCTCCTACAATGAGCAGTTCTTC
TRBV4-3	TRBJ1-4	TRBD1	once	CASSHRDRGEKLFF	TGCGCCAGCAGTCACCGGGACAGGGGTGAAAAACTGTTTTTT
TRBV4-1	TRBJ2-2	TRBD1	few	CASSRGTGTNTGELFF	TGCGCCAGCAGCCGGGGGACAGGAACGAACACCGGGGAGCTGTTTTTT
TRBV2	TRBJ1-1	TRBD1	-	CASSWDREAFF	TGTGCCAGCAGTTGGGACAGGGAAGCTTTCTTT
TRBV6-5	TRBJ2-2	-	-	CASSSGGEETGELFF	TGTGCCAGCAGTTCTGGAGGGGAGGAGACCGGGGAGCTGTTTTTT
TRBV12-5	TRBJ2-5	-	-	CASGGSGETQYF	TGTGCTAGTGGGGGGTCTGGCGAGACCCAGTACTTC
TRBV7-9	TRBJ2-2	-	-	CASPARGNTGELFF	TGTGCCAGCCCAGCCAGGGGGAACACCGGGGAGCTGTTTTTT
TRBV28	TRBJ2-4	-	-	CASSSPGSKGNIQYF	TGTGCCAGCAGTTCCCCGGGCTCAAAAGGGAACATTCAGTACTTC
TRBV28	TRBJ2-3	-	-	CATGLATDTQYF	TGTGCCACGGGACTTGCCACAGATACGCAGTATTTT
TRBV7-2	TRBJ2-5	TRBD1	-	CASSTDRGREKTQYF	TGTGCCAGCAGTACAGACAGGGGGCGGGAGAAGACCCAGTACTTC
TRBV7-2	TRBJ2-7	-	once	CASTRDGYYEQYF	TGTGCCAGCACCCGGGACGGATACTACGAGCAGTACTTC
TRBV27	TRBJ2-1	TRBD2	-	CASSLSPRLAGVNEQFF	TGTGCCAGCAGTTTATCGCCCAGACTAGCGGGAGTGAATGAGCAGTTCTTC
TRBV6-5	TRBJ1-5	-	-	CASSYSVRQPQHF	TGTGCCAGCAGTTACTCGGTGCGTCAGCCCCAGCATTTT
TRBV18	TRBJ2-3	TRBD2	few	CASSPGLAGPTRADTQYF	TGTGCCAGCTCACCGGGACTAGCGGGTCCGACTAGGGCAGATACGCAGTATTTT
TRBV4-2	TRBJ1-2	TRBD1	few	CASSPLTLRQGGSGYTF	TGTGCCAGCAGCCCCTTAACTCTCCGACAGGGAGGTAGCGGCTACACCTTC
TRBV27	TRBJ1-1	TRBD1	-	CASSIRTGAKNTEAFF	TGTGCCAGCAGTATCCGGACAGGGGCGAAAAACACTGAAGCTTTCTTT
TRBV6-6	TRBJ2-7	TRBD2	-	CASSYETSGKTEQYF	TGTGCCAGCAGTTACGAAACTAGCGGGAAAACCGAGCAGTACTTC
TRBV2	TRBJ2-1	-	-	CASSSQGGYYNEQFF	TGTGCCAGCAGCTCTCAAGGTGGCTATTACAATGAGCAGTTCTTC
TRBV10-3	TRBJ2-1	-	-	CAIIRDPYNEQFF	TGTGCCATCATCAGGGACCCCTACAATGAGCAGTTCTTC
TRBV11-1	TRBJ1-2	TRBD1	-	CASSRGTGGNYGYTF	TGTGCCAGCAGCCGGGGGACAGGGGGAAACTATGGCTACACCTTC
TRBV30	TRBJ1-5	-	few	CAWKTGPGPQHF	TGTGCCTGGAAAACAGGGCCCGGGCCCCAGCATTTT
TRBV11-2	TRBJ2-7	TRBD2	-	CASSHSGRASYEQYF	TGTGCCAGCAGTCATAGCGGGAGGGCCTCCTACGAGCAGTACTTC
TRBV6-1	TRBJ1-4	-	-	CASTRNRQLNEKLFF	TGTGCCAGCACCCGAAACCGGCAGCTTAATGAAAAACTGTTTTTT
TRBV10-1	TRBJ2-7	-	-	CASSDSGKPYEQYF	TGCGCCAGCAGTGATTCCGGTAAACCCTACGAGCAGTACTTC
TRBV9	TRBJ2-5	TRBD2	-	CASSVLSGRFQETQYF	TGTGCCAGCAGCGTATTAAGCGGGAGGTTCCAAGAGACCCAGTACTTC
TRBV30	TRBJ2-3	-	-	CAWSLGGGSDTQYF	TGTGCCTGGAGCCTAGGGGGAGGGTCGGATACGCAGTATTTT
TRBV7-8	TRBJ2-7	TRBD2	-	CASSRGEGVGEQYF	TGTGCCAGCAGCCGGGGGGAGGGAGTGGGCGAGCAGTACTTC
TRBV4-2	TRBJ2-7	TRBD2	-	CASSQVTSGTTYEQYF	TGTGCCAGCAGCCAGGTGACTAGCGGGACAACCTACGAGCAGTACTTC
TRBV19	TRBJ2-5	TRBD2	-	CASSTPLAGVETQYF	TGTGCCAGTAGTACCCCACTAGCGGGAGTTGAGACCCAGTACTTC
TRBV6-1	TRBJ2-1	TRBD1	-	CASRGQGRVHEQFF	TGTGCCAGCAGGGGACAGGGGCGGGTGCATGAGCAGTTCTTC
TRBV7-2	TRBJ1-1	-	-	CASSNREPGVNTEAFF	TGTGCCAGCAGCAACAGGGAACCGGGTGTGAACACTGAAGCTTTCTTT
TRBV30	TRBJ2-2	TRBD2	medium-sized	CASNPTSGMVRTGELFF	TGTGCCTCAAACCCGACTAGCGGGATGGTTCGCACCGGGGAGCTGTTTTTT
TRBV2	TRBJ2-5	TRBD1	-	CASSLQGDETQYF	TGTGCCAGCAGCCTACAGGGGGACGAGACCCAGTACTTC
TRBV2	TRBJ2-1	-	-	CASRLLVF	TGTGCCAGCAGACTATTGGTCTTC
TRBV30	TRBJ2-6	-	-	CAWSVGLDNSLSGANVLTF	TGTGCCTGGAGTGTTGGGCTTGACAATTCCCTCTCTGGGGCCAACGTCCTGACTTTC
TRBV5-1	TRBJ2-1	TRBD1	-	CASSWGTGLDEQFF	TGCGCCAGCAGCTGGGGGACAGGGCTCGATGAGCAGTTCTTC